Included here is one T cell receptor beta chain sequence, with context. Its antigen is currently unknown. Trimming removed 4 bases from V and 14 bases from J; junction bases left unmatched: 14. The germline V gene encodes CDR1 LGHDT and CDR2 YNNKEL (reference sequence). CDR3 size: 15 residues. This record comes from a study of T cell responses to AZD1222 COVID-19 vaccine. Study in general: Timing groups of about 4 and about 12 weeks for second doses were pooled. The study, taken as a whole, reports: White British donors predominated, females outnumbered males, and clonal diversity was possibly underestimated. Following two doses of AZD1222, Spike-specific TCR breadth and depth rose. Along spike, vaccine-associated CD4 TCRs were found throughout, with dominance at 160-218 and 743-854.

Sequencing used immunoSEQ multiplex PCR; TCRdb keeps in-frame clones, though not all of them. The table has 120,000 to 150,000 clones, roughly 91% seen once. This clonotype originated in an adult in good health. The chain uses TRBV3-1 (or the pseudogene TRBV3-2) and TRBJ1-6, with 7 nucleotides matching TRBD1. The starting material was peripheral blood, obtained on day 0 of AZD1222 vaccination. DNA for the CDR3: TGTGCCAGCAGCCGGGAACAGGGGTTATTGTCGGCCCTCCACTTT. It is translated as CASSREQGLLSALHF.